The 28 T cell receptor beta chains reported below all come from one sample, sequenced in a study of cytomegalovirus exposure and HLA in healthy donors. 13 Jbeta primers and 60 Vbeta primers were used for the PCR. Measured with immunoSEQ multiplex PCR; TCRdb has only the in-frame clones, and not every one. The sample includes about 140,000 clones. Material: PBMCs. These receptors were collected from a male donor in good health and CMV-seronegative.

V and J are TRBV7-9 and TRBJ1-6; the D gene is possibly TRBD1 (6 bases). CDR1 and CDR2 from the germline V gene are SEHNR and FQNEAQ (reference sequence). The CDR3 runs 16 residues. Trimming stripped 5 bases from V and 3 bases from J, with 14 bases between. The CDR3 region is CASSPETGNYNSPLHF. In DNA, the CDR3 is TGTGCCAGCAGCCCGGAGACAGGAAACTATAATTCACCCCTCCACTTT.

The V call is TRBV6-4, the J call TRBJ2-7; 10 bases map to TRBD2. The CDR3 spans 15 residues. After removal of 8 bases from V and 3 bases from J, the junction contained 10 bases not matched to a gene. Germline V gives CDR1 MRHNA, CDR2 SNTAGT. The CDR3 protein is CASALNSGRDYEQYF. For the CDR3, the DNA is TGTGCCAGCGCGCTGAACAGCGGGAGGGACTACGAGCAGTACTTC.

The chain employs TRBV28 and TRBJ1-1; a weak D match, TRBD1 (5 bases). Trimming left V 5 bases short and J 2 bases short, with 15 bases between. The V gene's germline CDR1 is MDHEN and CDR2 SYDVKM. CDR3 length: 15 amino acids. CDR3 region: CASSPLQDRNTEAFF. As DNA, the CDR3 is TGTGCCAGCAGTCCTTTACAGGACCGAAACACTGAAGCTTTCTTT.

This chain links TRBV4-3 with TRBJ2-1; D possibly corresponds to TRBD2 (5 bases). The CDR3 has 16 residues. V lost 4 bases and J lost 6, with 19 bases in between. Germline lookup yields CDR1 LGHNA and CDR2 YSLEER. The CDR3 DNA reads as TGCGCCAGCAGCCGAGGGAGTCCCCTTCTCGGCAATGAGCAGTTCTTC. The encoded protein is CASSRGSPLLGNEQFF.

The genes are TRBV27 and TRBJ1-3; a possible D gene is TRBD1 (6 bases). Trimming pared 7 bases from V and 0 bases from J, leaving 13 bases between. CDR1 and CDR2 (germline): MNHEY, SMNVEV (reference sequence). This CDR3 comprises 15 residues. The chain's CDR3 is CASTATGNSGNTIYF. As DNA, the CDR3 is TGTGCCAGCACCGCGACAGGAAACTCTGGAAACACCATATATTTT.

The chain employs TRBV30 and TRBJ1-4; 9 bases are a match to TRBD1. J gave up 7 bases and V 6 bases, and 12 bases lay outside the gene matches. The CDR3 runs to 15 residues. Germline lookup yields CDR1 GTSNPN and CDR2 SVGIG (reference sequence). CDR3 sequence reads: CACINGTGSFEKLFF. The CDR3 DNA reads TGTGCCTGTATCAACGGGACAGGGAGTTTTGAAAAACTGTTTTTT.

This CDR3 is CASSRDRDNQPQHF. The CDR3 coding sequence is TGTGCCAGCAGCCGGGACAGGGACAATCAGCCCCAGCATTTT. This rearrangement joins TRBV7-9 to TRBJ1-5, with 9 bases matching TRBD1. The CDR3 consists of 14 residues. Germline trimming cut 5 bases from V and 3 bases from J; bases unmatched to any gene: 2. The germline V gene has CDR1 SEHNR and CDR2 FQNEAQ (reference sequence).

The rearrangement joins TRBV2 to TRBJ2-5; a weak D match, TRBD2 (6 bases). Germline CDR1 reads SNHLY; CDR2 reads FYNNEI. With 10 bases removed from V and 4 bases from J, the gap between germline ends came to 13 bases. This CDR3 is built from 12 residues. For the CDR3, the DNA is TGTGCCACCATGGGGGGTGTAGAGACCCAGTACTTC. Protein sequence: CATMGGVETQYF.

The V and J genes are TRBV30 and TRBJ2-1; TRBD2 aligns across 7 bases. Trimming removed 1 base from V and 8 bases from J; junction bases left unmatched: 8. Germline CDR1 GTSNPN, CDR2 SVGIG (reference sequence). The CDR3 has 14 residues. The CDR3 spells CAWSGGGSRYEQFF. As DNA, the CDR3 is TGTGCCTGGAGTGGGGGCGGGAGCAGGTATGAGCAGTTCTTC.

The DNA for the CDR3 is TGTGCCAGCAGCTTAGGACAGTCAATTAACTATGGCTACACCTTC. Translating it yields CASSLGQSINYGYTF. The rearrangement links TRBV7-9 to TRBJ1-2, with D tentatively TRBD1 (5 bases). CDR1 and CDR2 from the germline V gene are SEHNR and FQNEAQ (reference sequence). The CDR3 is 15 residues long. V shed 1 base and J shed 1 base, with 10 bases lying between them.

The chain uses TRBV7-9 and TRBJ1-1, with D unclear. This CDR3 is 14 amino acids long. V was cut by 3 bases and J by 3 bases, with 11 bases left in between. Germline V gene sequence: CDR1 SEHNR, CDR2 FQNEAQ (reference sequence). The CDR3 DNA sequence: TGTGCCAGCAGCTTCGAAGCGTCGGACACTGAAGCTTTCTTT. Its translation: CASSFEASDTEAFF.

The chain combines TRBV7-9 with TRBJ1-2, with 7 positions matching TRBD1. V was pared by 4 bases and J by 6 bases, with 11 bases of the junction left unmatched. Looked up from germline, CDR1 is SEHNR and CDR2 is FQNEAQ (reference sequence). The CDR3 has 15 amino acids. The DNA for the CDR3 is TGTGCCAGCAGCTCCCGTCAACGGACAGGCGATGGCTACACCTTC. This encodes CASSSRQRTGDGYTF.

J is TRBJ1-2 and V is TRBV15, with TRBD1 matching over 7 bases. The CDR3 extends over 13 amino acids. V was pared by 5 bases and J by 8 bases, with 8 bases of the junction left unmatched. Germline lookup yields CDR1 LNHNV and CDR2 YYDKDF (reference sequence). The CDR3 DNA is TGTGCCACCAGCGTCTCAGACAGGGTGGGCTACACCTTC. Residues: CATSVSDRVGYTF.

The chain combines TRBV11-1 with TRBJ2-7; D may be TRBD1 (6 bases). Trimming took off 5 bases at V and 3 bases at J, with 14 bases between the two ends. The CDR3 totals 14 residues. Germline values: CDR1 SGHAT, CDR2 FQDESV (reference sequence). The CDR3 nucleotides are TGTGCCAGCAGCCCCGTACAGGGCCACTACGAGCAGTACTTC. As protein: CASSPVQGHYEQYF.

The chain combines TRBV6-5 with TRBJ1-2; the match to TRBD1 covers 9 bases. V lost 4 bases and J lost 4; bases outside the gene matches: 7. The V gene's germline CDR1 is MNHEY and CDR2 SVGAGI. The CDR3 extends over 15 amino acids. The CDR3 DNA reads TGTGCCAGCAGTTTTACCGGGACAGGGCTCTATGGCTACACCTTC. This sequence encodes CASSFTGTGLYGYTF.

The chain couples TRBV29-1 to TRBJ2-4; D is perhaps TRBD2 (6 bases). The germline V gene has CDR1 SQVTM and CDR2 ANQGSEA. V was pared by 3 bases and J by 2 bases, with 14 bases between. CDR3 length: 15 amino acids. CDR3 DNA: TGCAGCGTTGAGATGGCAGCGGGCTCCAAAAACATTCAGTACTTC. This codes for CSVEMAAGSKNIQYF.

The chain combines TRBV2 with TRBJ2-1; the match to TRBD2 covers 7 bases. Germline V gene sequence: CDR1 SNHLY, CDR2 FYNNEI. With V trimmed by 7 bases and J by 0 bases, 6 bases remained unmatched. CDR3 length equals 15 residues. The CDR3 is CASNQGDYSYNEQFF. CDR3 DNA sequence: TGTGCCAGCAATCAAGGGGACTACTCCTACAATGAGCAGTTCTTC. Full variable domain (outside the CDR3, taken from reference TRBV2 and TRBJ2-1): EPEVTQTPSHQVTQMGQEVILRCVPISNHLYFYWYRQILGQKVEFLVSFYNNEISEKSEIFDDQFSVERPDGSNFTLKIRSTKLEDSAMYFCASNQGDYSYNEQFFGPGTRLTVL.

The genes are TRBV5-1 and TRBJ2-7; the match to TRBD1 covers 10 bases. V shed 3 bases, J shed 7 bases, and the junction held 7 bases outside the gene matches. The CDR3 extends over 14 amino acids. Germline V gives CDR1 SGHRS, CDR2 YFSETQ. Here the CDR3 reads CASSSPGQGNEQYF. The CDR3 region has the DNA TGCGCCAGCAGCTCTCCGGGACAGGGGAATGAGCAGTACTTC. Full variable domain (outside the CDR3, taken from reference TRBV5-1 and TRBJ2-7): KAGVTQTPRYLIKTRGQQVTLSCSPISGHRSVSWYQQTPGQGLQFLFEYFSETQRNKGNFPGRFSGRQFSNSRSEMNVSTLELGDSALYLCASSSPGQGNEQYFGPGTRLTVT.

The CDR3 reads CAWSVRASGRRVQDTQYF. DNA of the CDR3: TGTGCCTGGAGTGTAAGGGCTAGCGGGAGAAGGGTGCAAGATACGCAGTATTTT. This chain uses TRBV30 with TRBJ2-3; 10 positions match TRBD2. Germline V lookup: CDR1 GTSNPN, CDR2 SVGIG (reference sequence). V trimming: 0 bases; J trimming: 5 bases; junction bases outside the gene matches: 14. This CDR3 is 18 amino acids long.

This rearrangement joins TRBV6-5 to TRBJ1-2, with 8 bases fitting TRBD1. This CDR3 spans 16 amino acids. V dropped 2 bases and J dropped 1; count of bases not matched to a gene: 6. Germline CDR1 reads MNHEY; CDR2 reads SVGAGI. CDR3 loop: CASSYDGDRGNYGYTF. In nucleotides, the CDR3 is TGTGCCAGCAGTTACGATGGTGACAGGGGTAACTATGGCTACACCTTC.

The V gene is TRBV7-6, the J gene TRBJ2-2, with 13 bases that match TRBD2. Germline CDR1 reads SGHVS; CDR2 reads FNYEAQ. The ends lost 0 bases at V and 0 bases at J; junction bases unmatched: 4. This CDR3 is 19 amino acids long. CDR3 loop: CASSLAPLAGGTNTGELFF. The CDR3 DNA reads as TGTGCCAGCAGCTTAGCCCCACTAGCGGGAGGGACGAACACCGGGGAGCTGTTTTTT.

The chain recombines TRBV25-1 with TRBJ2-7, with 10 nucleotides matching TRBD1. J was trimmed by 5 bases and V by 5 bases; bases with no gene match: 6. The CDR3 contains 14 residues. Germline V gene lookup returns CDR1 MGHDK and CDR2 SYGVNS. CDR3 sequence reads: CASSWDRGGHEQYF. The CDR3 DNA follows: TGTGCCAGCAGTTGGGACAGGGGAGGCCACGAGCAGTACTTC.

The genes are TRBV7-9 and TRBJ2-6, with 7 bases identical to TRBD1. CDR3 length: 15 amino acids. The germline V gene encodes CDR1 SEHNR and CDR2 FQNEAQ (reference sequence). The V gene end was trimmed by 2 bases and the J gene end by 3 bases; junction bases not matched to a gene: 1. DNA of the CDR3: TGTGCCAGCAGCTTAAGACAGGGTGGGGCCAACGTCCTGACTTTC. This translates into CASSLRQGGANVLTF.

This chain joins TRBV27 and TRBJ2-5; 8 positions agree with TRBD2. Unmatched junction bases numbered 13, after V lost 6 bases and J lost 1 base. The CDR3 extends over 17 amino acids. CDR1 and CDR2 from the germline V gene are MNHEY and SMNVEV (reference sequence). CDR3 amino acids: CASSLLGIAGFQETQYF. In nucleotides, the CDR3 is TGTGCCAGCAGCCTACTGGGTATAGCGGGGTTCCAAGAGACCCAGTACTTC.

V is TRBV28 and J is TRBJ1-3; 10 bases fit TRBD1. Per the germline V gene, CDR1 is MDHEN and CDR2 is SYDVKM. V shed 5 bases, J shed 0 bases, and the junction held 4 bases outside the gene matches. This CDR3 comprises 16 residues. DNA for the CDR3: TGTGCCAGCAGTCCGGGACAGGGGTTCTCTGGAAACACCATATATTTT. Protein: CASSPGQGFSGNTIYF.

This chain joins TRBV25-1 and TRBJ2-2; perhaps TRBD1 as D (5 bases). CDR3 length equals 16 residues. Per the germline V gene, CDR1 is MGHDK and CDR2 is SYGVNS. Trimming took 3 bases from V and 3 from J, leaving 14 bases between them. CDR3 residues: CASSDPLVGHTGELFF. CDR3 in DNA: TGTGCCAGCAGTGACCCCCTTGTGGGGCACACCGGGGAGCTGTTTTTT. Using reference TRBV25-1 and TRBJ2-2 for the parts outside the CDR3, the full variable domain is EADIYQTPRYLVIGTGKKITLECSQTMGHDKMYWYQQDPGMELHLIHYSYGVNSTEKGDLSSESTVSRIRTEHFPLTLESARPSHTSQYLCASSDPLVGHTGELFFGEGSRLTVL.

This CDR3 reads CASLVAENGYTF. The CDR3 bases are TGTGCCAGTTTAGTAGCCGAGAATGGCTACACCTTC. This sequence joins TRBV19 and TRBJ1-2; D remains ambiguous. The germline V gene has CDR1 LNHDA and CDR2 SQIVND (reference sequence). V lost 8 bases to trimming and J lost 6 bases, with 13 bases between them. This CDR3 region has 12 residues.

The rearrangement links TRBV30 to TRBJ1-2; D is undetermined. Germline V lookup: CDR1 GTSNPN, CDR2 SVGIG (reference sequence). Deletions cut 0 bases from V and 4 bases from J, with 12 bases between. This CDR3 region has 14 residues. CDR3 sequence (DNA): TGTGCCTGGAGTGTACGAGGGATCGGCTATGGCTACACCTTC. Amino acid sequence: CAWSVRGIGYGYTF.